The TCR beta chain under discussion was sequenced for a study of radiotherapy plus CTLA-4 blockade in lung cancer. In the study overall: Of all patients, around 18% responded objectively and approximately 29% showed disease control.

Data came from immunoSEQ multiplex PCR; TCRdb stores just in-frame clones and leaves some out. The sample consists of fewer than 100,000 clones, less than 90% of them appearing once. The study's findings and limits: In blood, tumor-derived TCR clones expanded after radiotherapy plus ipilimumab.

Details on this clone: Its antigen is as yet unknown.

This CDR3 has 15 residues. Deletions cut 1 base from V and 4 bases from J, with 12 bases between. Germline lookup yields CDR1 LNHDA and CDR2 SQIVND (reference sequence). This TCR was sampled from a human donor with non-small cell lung cancer who had stable disease on radiotherapy plus ipilimumab. Source: peripheral blood, taken from a patient treated with radiotherapy plus ipilimumab. This rearrangement joins TRBV19 to TRBJ2-3, with D perhaps given as TRBD1 or TRBD2 (5 bases each). CDR3 sequence: CASSIAASRADTQYF. The CDR3 DNA sequence: TGTGCCAGTAGTATAGCAGCTAGCAGGGCAGATACGCAGTATTTT.